Detailed here is one T cell receptor (beta chain). Its antigen is as yet unknown. The length of the CDR3 is 16 residues. The germline CDR1 and CDR2 sequences are MDHEN and SYDVKM. Trimming at V came to 6 bases and at J to 3 bases, leaving 10 bases not matched to a gene. This entry belongs to a study of shared clonotypes between healthy human individuals. Findings of the study overall: Estimated richness was generally greater in naive than memory subsets.

Some clones are missing from TCRdb's copy, which holds only in-frame ones; the method was immunoSEQ multiplex PCR. The sample yields 1 million to 1.2 million clones, 60% to 85% seen once. The source is a man younger than 35 in good health. Some clones in this sample may be carry-over from other donors' samples. Material: memory CD4+ T cells from PBMCs. Subset defined: CD45RA-negative fraction. This chain connects TRBV28 to TRBJ1-3, with 8 bases fitting TRBD1. The CDR3 protein is CASRQPQGARGNTIYF. CDR3 in DNA: TGTGCCAGCAGGCAACCTCAGGGGGCACGTGGAAACACCATATATTTT. Together with reference TRBV28 and TRBJ1-3, the CDR3 gives the full variable domain: DVKVTQSSRYLVKRTGEKVFLECVQDMDHENMFWYRQDPGLGLRLIYFSYDVKMKEKGDIPEGYSVSREKKERFSLILESASTNQTSMYLCASRQPQGARGNTIYFGEGSWLTVV.